One and the same sample provided the 5 T cell receptor beta chains below, sequenced in a study of cytomegalovirus exposure and HLA in healthy donors. The study ran its PCR with 60 Vbeta and 13 Jbeta primers. Measured with immunoSEQ multiplex PCR; TCRdb has only the in-frame clones, and not every one. This sample has more than 80,000 clones, with roughly 69% found just once. Material for sequencing was PBMCs. These receptor sequences come from a middle-aged man in good health and CMV-seronegative.

This clone was detected only a few times. This sequence joins TRBV28 and TRBJ1-6; 8 bases map to TRBD1. This CDR3 contains 18 residues. Germline V lookup: CDR1 MDHEN, CDR2 SYDVKM. Trimming took 3 bases from V and 2 from J; bases not matched to a gene: 9. The CDR3 reads CASSFLTGEGTYNSPLHF. CDR3 nucleotide sequence: TGTGCCAGCAGTTTTTTGACAGGGGAAGGGACCTATAATTCACCCCTCCACTTT.

This chain links TRBV9 with TRBJ1-1; TRBD1 matches at 10 bases. The ends lost 3 bases at V and 4 bases at J; junction bases unmatched: 3. Germline V CDR1 and CDR2: SGDLS, YYNGEE. This CDR3 is 14 amino acids long. CDR3 coding DNA: TGTGCCAGCAGCGGGACAGGGGGGAGCACTGAAGCTTTCTTT. It is translated as CASSGTGGSTEAFF. Full variable domain (remainder filled in from reference TRBV9 and TRBJ1-1): DSGVTQTPKHLITATGQRVTLRCSPRSGDLSVYWYQQSLDQGLQFLIQYYNGEERAKGNILERFSAQQFPDLHSELNLSSLELGDSALYFCASSGTGGSTEAFFGQGTRLTVV.

The chain links TRBV27 to TRBJ2-1; 7 nucleotides agree with TRBD2. Germline assignment: CDR1 MNHEY and CDR2 SMNVEV (reference sequence). Trimming removed 5 bases from V and 3 bases from J; junction bases left unmatched: 7. The CDR3 contains 15 residues. The CDR3 loop reads CASSRLAVYYNEQFF. The CDR3 nucleotides read TGTGCCAGCAGTCGTCTAGCGGTCTACTACAATGAGCAGTTCTTC.

The rearrangement links TRBV21-1 to TRBJ2-6; the DNA was not used to check the table's D call, TRBD1. TRBV21-1 is a pseudogene segment. CDR3 size: 18 residues. CDR3 in amino acids: CASSKARDRVSGANVLTF. The CDR3 bases are TGTGCCAGCAGCAAAGCGCGAGACAGGGTCTCTGGGGCCAACGTCCTGACTTTC.

The chain couples TRBV4-3 to TRBJ1-2; the D gene is possibly TRBD1 (5 bases). CDR3 length: 15 amino acids. V shed 0 bases and J shed 2 bases, with 10 bases lying between them. CDR1 and CDR2 from the germline V gene are LGHNA and YSLEER. Written as DNA, the CDR3 is TGCGCCAGCAGCCAAGAAAGACAGATGAACTATGGCTACACCTTC. Translated, it gives CASSQERQMNYGYTF.